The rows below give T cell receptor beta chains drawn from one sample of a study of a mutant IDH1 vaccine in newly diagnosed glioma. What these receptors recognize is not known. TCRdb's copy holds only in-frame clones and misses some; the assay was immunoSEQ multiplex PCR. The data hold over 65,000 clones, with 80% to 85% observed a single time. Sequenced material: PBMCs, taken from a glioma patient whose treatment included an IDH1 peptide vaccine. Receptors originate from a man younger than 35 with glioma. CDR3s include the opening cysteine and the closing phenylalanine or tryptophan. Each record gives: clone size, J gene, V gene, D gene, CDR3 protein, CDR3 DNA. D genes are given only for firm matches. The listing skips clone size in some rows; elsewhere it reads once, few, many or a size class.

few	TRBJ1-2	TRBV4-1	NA	CASSQDQSYGYTF	TGCGCCAGCAGCCAAGATCAAAGCTATGGCTACACCTTC
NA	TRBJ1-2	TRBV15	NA	CATSRDRNFGYTF	TGTGCCACCAGCAGAGACAGGAATTTTGGCTACACCTTC
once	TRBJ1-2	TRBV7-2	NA	CASSLEGMRGRSYGYTF	TGTGCCAGCAGCTTAGAAGGGATGCGGGGGCGCAGCTATGGCTACACCTTC
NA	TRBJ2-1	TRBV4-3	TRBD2	CASSHQLAKIYNEQFF	TGCGCCAGCAGCCACCAACTAGCGAAGATTTACAATGAGCAGTTCTTC
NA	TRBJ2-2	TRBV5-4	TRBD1	CASRRRDRGHGELFF	TGTGCCAGCAGACGCCGGGACAGGGGTCACGGGGAGCTGTTTTTT
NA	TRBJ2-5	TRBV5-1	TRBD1	CASSLVTGTGFQETQYF	TGCGCCAGCAGCTTGGTTACCGGGACAGGGTTTCAAGAGACCCAGTACTTC
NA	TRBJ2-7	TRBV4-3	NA	CASSPARVGYEQYF	TGCGCCAGCAGCCCTGCCAGGGTCGGGTACGAGCAGTACTTC
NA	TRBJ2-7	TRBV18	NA	CASSPTTGNEQYF	TGTGCCAGCTCACCAACGACAGGCAACGAGCAGTACTTC
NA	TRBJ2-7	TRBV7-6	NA	CASSFGEGTYEQYF	TGTGCCAGCAGCTTCGGAGAGGGGACCTACGAGCAGTACTTC
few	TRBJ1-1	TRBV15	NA	CATSRATEAFF	TGTGCCACCAGCAGAGCCACTGAAGCTTTCTTT